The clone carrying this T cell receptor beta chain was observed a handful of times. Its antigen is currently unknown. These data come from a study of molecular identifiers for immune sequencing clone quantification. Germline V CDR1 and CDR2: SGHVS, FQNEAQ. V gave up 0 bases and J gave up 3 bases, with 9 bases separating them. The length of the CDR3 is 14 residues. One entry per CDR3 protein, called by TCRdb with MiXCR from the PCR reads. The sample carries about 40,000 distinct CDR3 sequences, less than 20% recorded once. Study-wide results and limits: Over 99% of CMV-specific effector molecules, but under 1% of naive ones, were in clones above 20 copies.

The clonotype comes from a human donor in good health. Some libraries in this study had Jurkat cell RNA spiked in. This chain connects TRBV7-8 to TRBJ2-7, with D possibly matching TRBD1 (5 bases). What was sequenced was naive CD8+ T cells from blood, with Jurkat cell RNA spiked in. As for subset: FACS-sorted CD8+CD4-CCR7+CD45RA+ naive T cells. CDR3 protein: CASSLAVGDYEQYF. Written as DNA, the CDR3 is TGTGCCAGCAGCTTAGCGGTAGGGGACTACGAGCAGTACTTC.